This T cell receptor (beta chain) comes out of a study of T cell responses to AZD1222 COVID-19 vaccine. Study-level findings and limits: Spike as a whole was targeted by vaccine-associated CD4 TCRs, dominant at 160-218 and 743-854.

TCRdb's copy holds only in-frame clones and misses some; the assay was immunoSEQ multiplex PCR. The sample has around 250,000 clones, more than 80% seen once; the top ten hold about 0.5%. As concerns this clone: What it recognizes is unknown. At the DNA level, this CDR3 is encoded by other sequences in the same sample as well.

Germline V CDR1 and CDR2: KGHSH, LQKENI. This CDR3 is built from 15 residues. V lost 2 bases, J lost 0 bases, and 10 bases lay in between. The source of this sequence is an adult in good health. The genes are TRBV18 and TRBJ1-1, with D possibly matching TRBD1 (6 bases). Sequenced here: peripheral blood, sampled on day 0 of AZD1222 vaccination. The CDR3 DNA reads as TGTGCCAGCTCACCAGGACAGTTGATGAACACTGAAGCTTTCTTT. This encodes CASSPGQLMNTEAFF.